These 30 T cell receptor beta chains originate from one sample sequenced in a study of OX40 agonist ivuxolimab in advanced cancers. Method: immunoSEQ multiplex PCR; TCRdb's copy keeps in-frame clones and lacks some. The data show around 150,000 clones, approximately 94% seen once. The sequenced sample was CD4+ or CD8+ T cells sorted from blood, obtained in a trial of the OX40 agonist ivuxolimab. These receptors all come from an adult with an advanced solid tumor such as melanoma, head and neck, liver or kidney cancer.

V gene TRBV28 combines with J gene TRBJ1-2, with TRBD1 matching 9 bases. J was trimmed by 0 bases and V by 4 bases; bases with no gene match: 9. CDR1 and CDR2 (germline): MDHEN, SYDVKM. This CDR3 is 17 amino acids long. CDR3 residues: CASSSGTGLTANYGYTF. CDR3 bases: TGTGCCAGCAGTTCCGGGACAGGGCTTACCGCTAACTATGGCTACACCTTC.

This sequence joins TRBV5-4 and TRBJ2-3; tentatively, D is TRBD1 (6 bases). The V gene lost 2 bases and the J gene lost 3 bases, with 13 bases spanning the gap. CDR3 length equals 15 residues. The germline gives CDR1 SGHNT, CDR2 YYREEE (reference sequence). CDR3 coding DNA: TGTGCCAGCAGCTTCAGACAGGCGGATACAGATACGCAGTATTTT. Translating it yields CASSFRQADTDTQYF.

The chain is built from TRBV15 and TRBJ1-2; D might be TRBD1 (5 bases). There are 13 residues in the CDR3. Germline lookup yields CDR1 LNHNV and CDR2 YYDKDF (reference sequence). V gave up 5 bases and J gave up 5 bases, with 12 bases separating them. CDR3: CATSQRGGYGYTF. The CDR3, as DNA: TGTGCCACCAGCCAACGGGGCGGGTATGGCTACACCTTC.

This chain joins TRBV7-9 and TRBJ2-6; D is unclear. The CDR3 loop spans 18 amino acids. Germline V gives CDR1 SEHNR, CDR2 FQNEAQ (reference sequence). V lost 6 bases to trimming and J lost 2 bases, with 20 bases between them. The DNA for the CDR3 is TGTGCCAGCAGGCACGTCGACCCAACCGGGCCTGGGGCCAACGTCCTGACTTTC. Its translation is CASRHVDPTGPGANVLTF.

This clone has just one count. J is TRBJ2-7 and V is TRBV29-1, with 7 bases fitting TRBD1. From germline, CDR1 is SQVTM and CDR2 ANQGSEA. V dropped 7 bases and J dropped 4; count of bases not matched to a gene: 4. This CDR3 region has 11 residues. CDR3 residues: CSAGTVYEQYF. The CDR3 coding sequence is TGCAGCGCCGGGACAGTGTACGAGCAGTACTTC.

This chain uses TRBV5-4 with TRBJ2-1, with 8 bases lining up with TRBD2. CDR1 is SGHNT and CDR2 is YYREEE in the germline V gene (reference sequence). This CDR3 comprises 16 residues. Losses at the gene ends were 1 base for V and 5 bases for J; bases not matched to a gene: 8. CDR3 sequence reads: CASSLTRGGVDNEQFF. Here the CDR3 DNA reads TGTGCCAGCAGCTTGACCCGGGGGGGAGTGGACAATGAGCAGTTCTTC. The whole variable domain, filled in from reference TRBV5-4 and TRBJ2-1, reads ETGVTQSPTHLIKTRGQQVTLRCSSQSGHNTVSWYQQALGQGPQFIFQYYREEENGRGNFPPRFSGLQFPNYSSELNVNALELDDSALYLCASSLTRGGVDNEQFFGPGTRLTVL.

The chain combines TRBV5-4 with TRBJ2-3; D perhaps matches TRBD1 (5 bases). The CDR3 has 13 amino acids. The V end lost 10 bases, the J end lost 0 bases, and 12 bases lay between the germline ends. In germline, CDR1 is SGHNT, CDR2 YYREEE (reference sequence). The CDR3 protein is CALGRTSTDTQYF. DNA for the CDR3: TGTGCCCTGGGGCGTACGAGCACAGATACGCAGTATTTT.

This clone was seen only once. The V call is TRBV10-3, the J call TRBJ1-2, with TRBD1 identical over 8 bases. This CDR3 region has 16 residues. V trimming: 6 bases; J trimming: 2 bases; junction bases outside the gene matches: 11. Germline CDR1 ENHRY, CDR2 SYGVKD. CDR3 region: CAISPPWGQENYGYTF. The CDR3 nucleotides are TGTGCCATCAGCCCACCTTGGGGACAGGAGAACTATGGCTACACCTTC.

This clone is a singleton in its sample. This chain links TRBV12-5 with TRBJ2-4; 7 nucleotides align to TRBD2. Germline-derived CDR1 and CDR2 are LGHNT and FRNRAP. Unmatched junction bases numbered 8, after V lost 7 bases and J lost 8 bases. This CDR3 has 13 residues. CDR3 in amino acids: CASALGGGDIQYF. In nucleotides, the CDR3 is TGTGCTAGTGCCCTGGGGGGGGGAGACATTCAGTACTTC.

V usage is TRBV11-2 and J usage is TRBJ1-1; D is unresolved. Trimming left V 0 bases short and J 9 bases short, with 14 bases between. CDR1 and CDR2 from the germline V gene are SGHAT and FQNNGV. CDR3 length: 14 amino acids. CDR3 protein: CASSLDPGRAKAFF. The DNA of the CDR3 is TGTGCCAGCAGCTTAGACCCCGGACGGGCTAAAGCTTTCTTT.

The rearrangement links TRBV5-4 to TRBJ2-5, with 9 bases that match TRBD1. The J segment lost 7 bases and the V segment lost 0 bases, leaving 7 bases of the junction unmatched. Germline values: CDR1 SGHNT, CDR2 YYREEE (reference sequence). CDR3 length equals 15 residues. This CDR3 reads CASSLAGTGKGTQYF. The CDR3 coding sequence is TGTGCCAGCAGCTTGGCCGGGACAGGGAAGGGGACCCAGTACTTC.

The chain employs TRBV7-9 and TRBJ2-7; 11 nucleotides agree with TRBD2. There are 14 residues in the CDR3. V lost 4 bases to trimming and J lost 7 bases; unmatched junction nucleotides: 6. Germline V CDR1 and CDR2: SEHNR, FQNEAQ (reference sequence). As DNA, the CDR3 is TGTGCCAGCAGCTCTAGCGGGAGGCTCCGAGAGCAGTACTTC. It translates to CASSSSGRLREQYF.

The V gene is TRBV7-9, the J gene TRBJ1-2; D is possibly TRBD1 (6 bases). V was cut by 6 bases and J by 2 bases, with 10 bases left in between. Germline-derived CDR1 and CDR2 are SEHNR and FQNEAQ (reference sequence). This CDR3 contains 13 residues. This CDR3 reads CASRLTGNYGYTF. CDR3 in DNA: TGTGCCAGCAGACTAACAGGGAACTATGGCTACACCTTC.

This chain connects TRBV19 to TRBJ2-7; D perhaps matches TRBD1 (5 bases). V gave up 10 bases and J gave up 0 bases, with 13 bases separating them. CDR1 is LNHDA and CDR2 is SQIVND in the germline V gene (reference sequence). The CDR3 totals 13 residues. In nucleotides, the CDR3 is TGTGCCACCAGACTGCAGGGCTCCTACGAGCAGTACTTC. Translating it yields CATRLQGSYEQYF.

This clone was seen a handful of times. The chain has TRBV5-1 and TRBJ2-3; TRBD1 agrees at 11 bases. This CDR3 has 16 residues. Trimming at V came to 2 bases and at J to 6 bases, leaving 8 bases not matched to a gene. Germline CDR1 is SGHRS and CDR2 is YFSETQ. CDR3 in amino acids: CASSFSGQGASDTQYF. CDR3 nucleotide sequence: TGCGCCAGCAGCTTTTCCGGACAGGGGGCATCGGATACGCAGTATTTT.

This clone showed up just once. The chain combines TRBV7-9 with TRBJ1-4, with D perhaps TRBD1 (6 bases). The germline V gene encodes CDR1 SEHNR and CDR2 FQNEAQ (reference sequence). Trimming cost V 1 base and J 5 bases, with 11 bases left between them. CDR3 length: 15 amino acids. CDR3 bases: TGTGCCAGCAGCTTAGACGGGGGGCCAAATGAAAAACTGTTTTTT. It encodes CASSLDGGPNEKLFF. Supplemented by reference TRBV7-9 and TRBJ1-4, the full variable domain reads DTGVSQNPRHKITKRGQNVTFRCDPISEHNRLYWYRQTLGQGPEFLTYFQNEAQLEKSRLLSDRFSAERPKGSFSTLEIQRTEQGDSAMYLCASSLDGGPNEKLFFGSGTQLSVL.

The chain combines TRBV15 with TRBJ2-3; D tentatively reads TRBD1 or TRBD2 (5 bases each). The length of the CDR3 is 17 residues. V gave up 0 bases and J gave up 2 bases, with 15 bases separating them. Germline values: CDR1 LNHNV, CDR2 YYDKDF (reference sequence). The CDR3 region has the DNA TGTGCCACCAGCAGAGATTTCCCGGGACCGACCACAGATACGCAGTATTTT. This translates into CATSRDFPGPTTDTQYF.

This rearrangement joins TRBV19 to TRBJ1-1; no definite D call. Germline V gives CDR1 LNHDA, CDR2 SQIVND (reference sequence). Deletions cut 5 bases from V and 4 bases from J, with 20 bases between. The CDR3 is made up of 16 amino acids. CDR3 coding DNA: TGTGCCAGTAGTGTGGGATCAGGAAATAGAAGCACTGAAGCTTTCTTT. This sequence encodes CASSVGSGNRSTEAFF.

The chain employs TRBV9 and TRBJ2-7; possibly TRBD2 for D (6 bases). The ends were cut back, 1 base at V and 6 bases at J, with 11 bases in the middle. Germline V gene sequence: CDR1 SGDLS, CDR2 YYNGEE. This CDR3 is 13 amino acids long. The CDR3 DNA follows: TGTGCCAGCAGCGTACGGCAGGGAGGCGAGCAGTACTTC. The encoded protein is CASSVRQGGEQYF.

The J gene is TRBJ2-6, the V gene TRBV9, with 14 positions matching TRBD2. The CDR3 is 19 amino acids. CDR1 is SGDLS, CDR2 YYNGEE, per germline. Unmatched junction bases numbered 5, after V lost 3 bases and J lost 0 bases. The CDR3 DNA sequence: TGTGCCAGCAGCGCCCCGGGACTAGCGGGGGCCTCTGGGGCCAACGTCCTGACTTTC. The encoded protein is CASSAPGLAGASGANVLTF.

The V call is TRBV6-1, the J call TRBJ1-4; 11 bases align to TRBD1. This CDR3 comprises 13 residues. Germline V CDR1 and CDR2: MNHNS, SASEGT. V was clipped by 8 bases and J by 8 bases; unmatched bases: 4. CDR3 sequence: CASCRDRGEKLFF. The CDR3 nucleotides read TGTGCCAGCTGCCGGGACAGGGGGGAAAAACTGTTTTTT.

In its sample, this clone was seen a few times. This sequence joins TRBV18 and TRBJ1-5; D gene uncertain. CDR1 KGHSH and CDR2 LQKENI come from the germline V gene. The CDR3 length is 13 residues. Trimming shortened V by 3 bases and J by 5 bases, and 8 bases separated the two germline ends. In nucleotides, the CDR3 is TGTGCCAGCTCACCGACTAGGGATCAGCCCCAGCATTTT. As protein: CASSPTRDQPQHF. The full variable domain, rest sourced from reference TRBV18 and TRBJ1-5, is NAGVMQNPRHLVRRRGQEARLRCSPMKGHSHVYWYRQLPEEGLKFMVYLQKENIIDESGMPKERFSAEFPKEGPSILRIQQVVRGDSAAYFCASSPTRDQPQHFGDGTRLSIL.

V is TRBV7-3 and J is TRBJ1-2; the D is unclear. V dropped 2 bases and J dropped 8 bases, with 12 bases sitting between them. Germline-derived CDR1 and CDR2 are SGHTA and FQGTGA. CDR3 size: 13 residues. The CDR3 sequence: CASSLVRFRGYTF. DNA for the CDR3: TGTGCCAGCAGCTTAGTTAGGTTCAGGGGCTACACCTTC.

The rearrangement links TRBV2 to TRBJ2-7, with D unresolved. Germline V CDR1 and CDR2: SNHLY, FYNNEI. V shed 8 bases and J shed 2 bases, with 7 bases lying between them. The CDR3 length is 11 residues. The CDR3 reads CASSPTYEQYF. CDR3 nucleotides: TGTGCCAGCTCCCCAACCTACGAGCAGTACTTC.

This clone was seen a handful of times. The CDR3 reads CASSFGPSSPEAFF. The CDR3 coding sequence is TGCGCCAGCAGCTTTGGACCATCGAGTCCTGAAGCTTTCTTT. This sequence joins TRBV5-1 and TRBJ1-1; unclear D gene. Trimming pared 2 bases from V and 6 bases from J, leaving 14 bases between. Germline lookup yields CDR1 SGHRS and CDR2 YFSETQ. The CDR3 is 14 amino acids. Complete variable domain (other parts from reference TRBV5-1 and TRBJ1-1): KAGVTQTPRYLIKTRGQQVTLSCSPISGHRSVSWYQQTPGQGLQFLFEYFSETQRNKGNFPGRFSGRQFSNSRSEMNVSTLELGDSALYLCASSFGPSSPEAFFGQGTRLTVV.

This chain joins TRBV15 and TRBJ2-1; possibly TRBD2 for D (6 bases). Trimming stripped 1 base from V and 2 bases from J, with 9 bases between. Germline lookup yields CDR1 LNHNV and CDR2 YYDKDF (reference sequence). This CDR3 is 15 amino acids long. CDR3 region: CATSRGGGAYNEQFF. CDR3 nucleotides: TGTGCCACCAGCAGAGGGGGCGGGGCCTACAATGAGCAGTTCTTC.

The chain carries TRBV10-3 and TRBJ2-7; TRBD2 matches 8 bases. CDR1 is ENHRY and CDR2 is SYGVKD in the germline V gene. Trimming removed 11 bases from V and 2 bases from J; junction bases left unmatched: 5. The CDR3 spans 12 residues. CDR3 sequence: CAGSGGAYEQYF. CDR3 in DNA: TGTGCCGGGAGCGGGGGTGCCTACGAGCAGTACTTC.

This rearrangement joins TRBV14 to TRBJ1-2; TRBD1 matches at 8 bases. Germline V gene sequence: CDR1 SGHDN, CDR2 FVKESK. The CDR3 is made up of 15 amino acids. V was clipped by 4 bases and J by 4 bases; unmatched bases: 8. The DNA for the CDR3 is TGTGCCAGCAGCCTCCGGACAGGGCCTACCTATGGCTACACCTTC. Its translation: CASSLRTGPTYGYTF.

This clone was counted a few times. Other DNA sequences in the same sample also yield this CDR3. This rearrangement joins TRBV7-9 to TRBJ2-2; D not resolved. CDR3 size: 13 residues. The germline V gene encodes CDR1 SEHNR and CDR2 FQNEAQ (reference sequence). Trimming pared 3 bases from V and 2 bases from J, leaving 4 bases between. The CDR3 DNA reads TGTGCCAGCAGCTTCAGCAACACCGGGGAGCTGTTTTTT. As protein: CASSFSNTGELFF. The full variable domain, completed using reference TRBV7-9 and TRBJ2-2, is DTGVSQNPRHKITKRGQNVTFRCDPISEHNRLYWYRQTLGQGPEFLTYFQNEAQLEKSRLLSDRFSAERPKGSFSTLEIQRTEQGDSAMYLCASSFSNTGELFFGEGSRLTVL.

The V gene is TRBV14, the J gene TRBJ2-6, with 8 bases fitting TRBD1. Germline CDR1 reads SGHDN; CDR2 reads FVKESK. CDR3 size: 19 residues. The junction had 11 bases not matched to a gene; V was cut back by 0 bases and J by 4 bases. DNA for the CDR3: TGTGCCAGCAGCCAAGACCAGACAGGGGTAGTATTAGGGGCCAACGTCCTGACTTTC. It translates to CASSQDQTGVVLGANVLTF. The full variable domain, completed using reference TRBV14 and TRBJ2-6, is EAGVTQFPSHSVIEKGQTVTLRCDPISGHDNLYWYRRVMGKEIKFLLHFVKESKQDESGMPNNRFLAERTGGTYSTLKVQPAELEDSGVYFCASSQDQTGVVLGANVLTFGAGSRLTVL.